What follows are 28 T cell receptor beta chains derived from one specimen sequenced in a study of CD8+ T cells in alopecia areata. RNA, once extracted, was reverse transcribed into cDNA for use as the sequencing template. The table came from immunoSEQ multiplex PCR; TCRdb's copy has only in-frame clones and leaves some out. The data show around 160,000 clones, 75% to 90% seen once. The sample was CD8+ T cells sorted from blood, taken at week 0. The source is a human donor with alopecia areata.

V usage is TRBV7-6 and J usage is TRBJ2-2; TRBD2 matches 11 bases. This CDR3 is built from 16 residues. The germline CDR1 and CDR2 sequences are SGHVS and FNYEAQ. Trimming took 5 bases from V and 3 from J; bases not matched to a gene: 5. The CDR3 loop is CASSPLAGGDTGELFF. CDR3 bases: TGTGCCAGCAGCCCGCTAGCGGGAGGCGACACCGGGGAGCTGTTTTTT.

This chain joins TRBV29-1 and TRBJ2-7, with 8 nucleotides matching TRBD1. Germline CDR1 is SQVTM and CDR2 is ANQGSEA. V shed 7 bases, J shed 1 base, and the junction held 6 bases outside the gene matches. There are 13 residues in the CDR3. CDR3 amino acids: CSATDRVSYEQYF. The DNA for the CDR3 is TGCAGCGCCACGGACAGGGTGTCCTACGAGCAGTACTTC.

The chain carries TRBV7-9 and TRBJ2-1; the match to TRBD2 covers 9 bases. The germline V gene encodes CDR1 SEHNR and CDR2 FQNEAQ (reference sequence). This CDR3 comprises 17 residues. V gave up 1 base and J gave up 5 bases; unmatched junction bases: 9. The CDR3 loop reads CASSLVRAGGPNNEQFF. CDR3 in DNA: TGTGCCAGCAGCTTAGTTCGGGCGGGGGGGCCCAACAATGAGCAGTTCTTC.

As DNA, the CDR3 is TGTGCCAGCAGCTTGACAAGGGGCACTAGCACAGATACGCAGTATTTT. This translates into CASSLTRGTSTDTQYF. This chain uses TRBV5-6 with TRBJ2-3; the D gene is possibly TRBD1 (5 bases). The CDR3 extends over 16 amino acids. The V gene's germline CDR1 is SGHDT and CDR2 YYEEEE. Trimming left V 1 base short and J 0 bases short, with 12 bases between.

The rearrangement joins TRBV10-3 to TRBJ1-5, with D unclear. CDR1 and CDR2 (germline): ENHRY, SYGVKD. Trimming took 0 bases from V and 7 from J, leaving 10 bases between them. The CDR3 runs to 14 residues. For the CDR3, the DNA is TGTGCCATCAGTGAGTCGGGTCAGGTGCAGCCCCAGCATTTT. This encodes CAISESGQVQPQHF.

The chain has TRBV2 and TRBJ2-3, with D hard to call. Germline CDR1 is SNHLY and CDR2 is FYNNEI. V lost 6 bases, J lost 0 bases, and 10 bases lay in between. This CDR3 contains 14 residues. The CDR3 is CASRSTSSTDTQYF. Written as DNA, the CDR3 is TGTGCCAGCAGGTCTACATCTAGCACAGATACGCAGTATTTT. The whole variable domain, filled in from reference TRBV2 and TRBJ2-3, reads EPEVTQTPSHQVTQMGQEVILRCVPISNHLYFYWYRQILGQKVEFLVSFYNNEISEKSEIFDDQFSVERPDGSNFTLKIRSTKLEDSAMYFCASRSTSSTDTQYFGPGTRLTVL.

The rearrangement links TRBV5-1 to TRBJ2-1, with D perhaps TRBD1 or TRBD2 (5 bases each). V was shortened by 6 bases and J by 12 bases, with 16 bases between the two germline ends. The CDR3 length is 12 residues. Germline CDR1 SGHRS, CDR2 YFSETQ. This CDR3 reads CASTQEWGMQFF. In DNA form, the CDR3 reads TGCGCCAGCACCCAGGAGTGGGGGATGCAGTTCTTC.

This clone was found a few times. The genes are TRBV5-6 and TRBJ2-7; 7 nucleotides match TRBD2. This CDR3 contains 15 residues. CDR1 and CDR2 (germline): SGHDT, YYEEEE. J was trimmed by 1 base and V by 1 base; bases with no gene match: 5. CDR3 nucleotide sequence: TGTGCCAGCAGCTTGCGGCCGGGAGGTTCCTACGAGCAGTACTTC. It codes for CASSLRPGGSYEQYF.

The rearrangement links TRBV13 to TRBJ2-7; D uncertain. Trimming shortened V by 5 bases and J by 3 bases, and 8 bases separated the two germline ends. Germline-derived CDR1 and CDR2 are PRHDT and FYEKMQ (reference sequence). This CDR3 region has 12 residues. The CDR3: CASSGTDYEQYF. Here the CDR3 DNA reads TGTGCCAGCAGCGGTACAGACTACGAGCAGTACTTC.

The genes are TRBV27 and TRBJ2-7; tentatively, D is TRBD2 (5 bases). Germline CDR1 and CDR2: MNHEY and SMNVEV (reference sequence). The V gene lost 2 bases and the J gene lost 1 base, with 9 bases spanning the gap. CDR3 length equals 14 residues. The CDR3 DNA reads as TGTGCCAGCAGTTTACGAGGGATGTCCTACGAGCAGTACTTC. Translating gives CASSLRGMSYEQYF.

The chain joins TRBV5-4 to TRBJ2-5; a possible D gene is TRBD2 (7 bases). Trimming removed 0 bases from V and 0 bases from J, with 15 bases in between. CDR1 SGHNT and CDR2 YYREEE come from the germline V gene (reference sequence). CDR3 length: 17 residues. This CDR3 is CASSLAWGLADQETQYF. The CDR3 region has the DNA TGTGCCAGCAGCTTGGCGTGGGGGCTAGCGGACCAAGAGACCCAGTACTTC.

The chain uses TRBV11-2 and TRBJ1-2; D uncertain. This CDR3 has 15 amino acids. V gave up 2 bases and J gave up 0 bases, with 10 bases separating them. Germline CDR1 and CDR2: SGHAT and FQNNGV. The CDR3 sequence is CASSLIAGANYGYTF. DNA of the CDR3: TGTGCCAGCAGCTTAATCGCAGGAGCTAACTATGGCTACACCTTC.

This clone was recorded once. The V gene is TRBV7-8, the J gene TRBJ2-7; TRBD1 matches at 9 bases. The CDR3 contains 15 residues. V lost 5 bases to trimming and J lost 2 bases; unmatched junction nucleotides: 7. Germline CDR1 and CDR2: SGHVS and FQNEAQ. CDR3 protein: CASSRDRDRTYEQYF. Written as DNA, the CDR3 is TGTGCCAGCAGCCGGGACAGGGATCGCACCTACGAGCAGTACTTC.

This clone was counted a few times. The chain combines TRBV6-1 with TRBJ2-2, with D maybe TRBD1 (6 bases). The CDR3 extends over 17 amino acids. The germline gives CDR1 MNHNS, CDR2 SASEGT. Between the trimmed V and J ends, which lost 1 base and 3 bases, there was a span of 15 bases. Written as DNA, the CDR3 is TGTGCCAGCAGTGAAGTCGAGGGGGAGACGTACACCGGGGAGCTGTTTTTT. Translating gives CASSEVEGETYTGELFF.

This clone occurred once. The chain links TRBV19 to TRBJ1-1; D gene unclear. The CDR3 spans 12 residues. V was pared by 3 bases and J by 2 bases, with 4 bases between. CDR1 LNHDA and CDR2 SQIVND come from the germline V gene (reference sequence). The CDR3 protein is CASSMSNTEAFF. CDR3 bases: TGTGCCAGTAGTATGAGCAACACTGAAGCTTTCTTT.

The chain joins TRBV5-6 to TRBJ2-5, with 7 bases lining up with TRBD1. This CDR3 is 17 amino acids long. Losses at the gene ends were 4 bases for V and 1 base for J; bases not matched to a gene: 13. Germline CDR1 SGHDT, CDR2 YYEEEE. CDR3 sequence: CASSNNILRDSQETQYF. The CDR3 DNA sequence: TGTGCCAGCAGCAACAACATACTCCGGGACAGCCAAGAGACCCAGTACTTC.

This chain links TRBV29-1 with TRBJ2-1; a possible D gene is TRBD2 (6 bases). The CDR3 has 14 residues. The V gene lost 1 base and the J gene lost 7 bases, with 14 bases spanning the gap. Germline assignment: CDR1 SQVTM and CDR2 ANQGSEA. The CDR3 protein is CSVEGGLPRNEQFF. For the CDR3, the DNA is TGCAGCGTTGAAGGTGGACTACCCCGGAATGAGCAGTTCTTC.

The V gene is TRBV13, the J gene TRBJ2-2; D is perhaps TRBD2 (6 bases). With 0 bases removed from V and 3 bases from J, the gap between germline ends came to 14 bases. Germline V gene data show CDR1 as PRHDT and CDR2 as FYEKMQ (reference sequence). This CDR3 comprises 17 residues. Written as DNA, the CDR3 is TGTGCCAGCAGCTTAGGCCAAGGGCGGGGTGACACCGGGGAGCTGTTTTTT. This encodes CASSLGQGRGDTGELFF. The full variable domain, its missing parts supplied by reference TRBV13 and TRBJ2-2, is AAGVIQSPRHLIKEKRETATLKCYPIPRHDTVYWYQQGPGQDPQFLISFYEKMQSDKGSIPDRFSAQQFSDYHSELNMSSLELGDSALYFCASSLGQGRGDTGELFFGEGSRLTVL.

The chain has TRBV27 and TRBJ2-7, with 7 bases fitting TRBD1. The junction had 10 bases not matched to a gene; V was cut back by 8 bases and J by 6 bases. The germline CDR1 and CDR2 sequences are MNHEY and SMNVEV (reference sequence). CDR3 length: 13 amino acids. The CDR3 region is CASRSGAGGEQYF. CDR3 in DNA: TGTGCCAGCCGCTCCGGGGCAGGGGGCGAGCAGTACTTC.

This clone was seen once. The V and J genes are TRBV7-8 and TRBJ1-1; 9 nucleotides align to TRBD1. J was trimmed by 4 bases and V by 1 base; bases with no gene match: 4. Per germline, CDR1 SGHVS and CDR2 FQNEAQ. CDR3 length equals 15 residues. This CDR3 reads CASSLGTGVATEAFF. The DNA of the CDR3 is TGTGCCAGCAGCTTAGGGACAGGGGTGGCCACTGAAGCTTTCTTT. Based on the CDR3 plus reference TRBV7-8 and TRBJ1-1, the full variable domain is GAGVSQSPRYKVAKRGQDVALRCDPISGHVSLFWYQQALGQGPEFLTYFQNEAQLDKSGLPSDRFFAERPEGSVSTLKIQRTQQEDSAVYLCASSLGTGVATEAFFGQGTRLTVV.

The rearrangement joins TRBV13 to TRBJ2-7; D is tentatively TRBD1 or TRBD2 (5 bases each). Germline V gene data show CDR1 as PRHDT and CDR2 as FYEKMQ (reference sequence). Trimming pared 4 bases from V and 2 bases from J, leaving 12 bases between. This CDR3 region has 14 residues. CDR3 sequence: CASSSGTQTYEQYF. In DNA form, the CDR3 reads TGTGCCAGCAGCTCCGGGACGCAAACCTACGAGCAGTACTTC.

Remarks on this clone: A junction boundary mismatches the germline segment, possibly from a read error. Here the CDR3 reads CASSDGTSGSFRDF. Here the CDR3 DNA reads TGTGCCAGCAGCGATGGGACTAGCGGTTCATTTAGGGACTTC. V usage is TRBV9 and J usage is TRBJ2-5; 11 positions agree with TRBD2. This CDR3 has 14 amino acids. Germline V CDR1 and CDR2: SGDLS, YYNGEE.

The table lists this clone with a count of one. V is TRBV28 and J is TRBJ2-7, with a possible D match to TRBD2 (6 bases). V shed 6 bases and J shed 2 bases, with 17 bases lying between them. CDR1 MDHEN and CDR2 SYDVKM come from the germline V gene. This CDR3 region has 15 residues. The CDR3 nucleotides are TGTGCCAGCAGAAAGCCGGCGGGGTTACCCTACGAGCAGTACTTC. It encodes CASRKPAGLPYEQYF.

In this sample, this clone turned up once. V gene TRBV29-1 combines with J gene TRBJ2-6; 7 nucleotides agree with TRBD1. The CDR3 length is 15 residues. The ends lost 7 bases at V and 3 bases at J; junction bases unmatched: 9. CDR1 and CDR2 (germline): SQVTM, ANQGSEA. CDR3 amino acids: CSAKTGSIGANVLTF. Written as DNA, the CDR3 is TGCAGCGCTAAGACAGGGTCCATTGGGGCCAACGTCCTGACTTTC.

This clone was recorded a few times. V usage is TRBV4-2 and J usage is TRBJ2-1, with 10 bases aligning to TRBD2. This CDR3 has 17 residues. Germline trimming cut 4 bases from V and 0 bases from J; bases unmatched to any gene: 6. Germline CDR1 reads LGHNA; CDR2 reads YNFKEQ. CDR3 DNA sequence: TGTGCCAGCAGCCTTGGGACTAGCGCGAGCTCCTACAATGAGCAGTTCTTC. As protein: CASSLGTSASSYNEQFF.

The chain uses TRBV29-1 and TRBJ2-1, with D perhaps TRBD1 (6 bases). Trimming pared 5 bases from V and 1 base from J, leaving 30 bases between. Looked up from germline, CDR1 is SQVTM and CDR2 is ANQGSEA. The CDR3 is 20 amino acids. The CDR3 region has the DNA TGCAGCGTTTACTCGCCCCTCAGCCGGGACACATCCCGGTCCTACAATGAGCAGTTCTTC. Translated: CSVYSPLSRDTSRSYNEQFF.

This rearrangement joins TRBV7-2 to TRBJ2-7, with 7 nucleotides matching TRBD1. The CDR3 covers 15 residues. Germline CDR1 is SGHTA and CDR2 is FQGNSA. The junction had 6 bases not matched to a gene; V was cut back by 0 bases and J by 4 bases. The CDR3 DNA reads as TGTGCCAGCAGCTTAGCCTGGACAGGCGTTTACGAGCAGTACTTC. It translates to CASSLAWTGVYEQYF.

This chain joins TRBV29-1 and TRBJ1-2; D might be TRBD1 (5 bases). In germline, CDR1 is SQVTM, CDR2 ANQGSEA. This CDR3 has 15 residues. With 0 bases removed from V and 4 bases from J, the gap between germline ends came to 15 bases. The DNA for the CDR3 is TGCAGCGTTGAAGATGAGCAGGAGAGGGGCTATGGCTACACCTTC. This codes for CSVEDEQERGYGYTF. The variable domain in full, with the rest retrieved from reference TRBV29-1 and TRBJ1-2, is SAVISQKPSRDICQRGTSLTIQCQVDSQVTMMFWYRQQPGQSLTLIATANQGSEATYESGFVIDKFPISRPNLTFSTLTVSNMSPEDSSIYLCSVEDEQERGYGYTFGSGTRLTVV.